The text below deals with one TCR beta chain. The source material, RNA transcripts, was used to amplify TCR beta CDR3 regions. First-round RT-PCR targeting the TCR CDR3 was performed with the HTBI primer set. Each CDR3 protein is one row after TCRdb ran MiXCR on the multiplex PCR reads. This table holds over 500,000 distinct CDR3 sequences, 15% to 20% found once. This CDR3 is 18 amino acids long. Trimming removed 0 bases from V and 5 bases from J; junction bases left unmatched: 11. In germline, CDR1 is SGHAT, CDR2 FQDESV (reference sequence). The data are from a study of T cells in Graves' hyperthyroidism and ophthalmopathy.

Sequenced input: blood. This clonotype was obtained from a woman aged 18 to 35 with Graves' ophthalmopathy. The chain couples TRBV11-1 to TRBJ2-1, with TRBD2 identical over 9 bases. In DNA form, the CDR3 reads TGTGCCAGCAGCTTAGCGGGCGGGAGGGCCGGTTTGGACAATGAGCAGTTCTTC. Translating it yields CASSLAGGRAGLDNEQFF.